This T cell receptor beta chain came from a study of beta chain features in type 1 diabetes. This clone was counted between two and nine times. The authors reverse transcribed all of the isolated RNA, so sequencing captured expressed TCRB transcripts. The protocol was immunoSEQ multiplex PCR, while the TCRdb copy is restricted to in-frame clones and leaves out a portion. The sample shows around 250,000 clones, 11% to 15% of them seen only once. The CDR3 length is 16 residues. J was trimmed by 3 bases and V by 5 bases; bases with no gene match: 9. Germline values: CDR1 SGHTA, CDR2 FQGNSA. The receptor was derived from a woman aged 40 to 50 in good health. Sequencing used naive CD4+ T cells from blood. V and J are TRBV7-2 and TRBJ2-3; TRBD2 matches at 9 bases. In DNA form, the CDR3 reads TGTGCCAGCAGCCCCGGGACTAGCTATATAACAGATACGCAGTATTTT. It yields the protein CASSPGTSYITDTQYF.